This entry lists 28 T cell receptor beta chains sequenced from one sample in a study of blood T cell repertoires in COVID-19 (dated by TCRdb to the early 2020s). The library was generated by the immunoSEQ multiplex PCR assay. The source is immuneACCESS, and TCRdb retained only in-frame sequences with V and J called. Part of the clones is not carried over; for the studies checked, unresolved V genes explain less than half of this, and the remainder is unexplained. The sample profile shows 30,000 to 45,000 clones; about 80% of them were found once. Together, the top ten hold 2% of the sample. The specimen sequenced was peripheral blood. The receptor source for this set is a man between 60 and 70 years old with active COVID-19.

This chain links TRBV6-1 with TRBJ2-7; possible D gene TRBD1, 5 bases. The V gene's germline CDR1 is MNHNS and CDR2 SASEGT. The CDR3 has 14 residues. The V end was cut by 3 bases, the J end by 2 bases, with 11 bases between. The CDR3 nucleotides read TGTGCCAGCAGTGATGCGGCAGGGACCTACGAGCAGTACTTC. Amino acids: CASSDAAGTYEQYF.

The table lists this clone with a count of one. The chain combines TRBV4-3 with TRBJ1-2, with 7 bases aligning to TRBD1. Trimming took 0 bases from V and 4 from J; bases not matched to a gene: 8. The germline V gene encodes CDR1 LGHNA and CDR2 YSLEER. There are 16 residues in the CDR3. CDR3 in amino acids: CASSQDRNRGFYGYTF. The CDR3 DNA reads TGCGCCAGCAGCCAAGACAGGAACAGGGGATTCTATGGCTACACCTTC.

This clone has just a few counts. This chain joins TRBV9 and TRBJ2-1; D not certain. Germline V gene sequence: CDR1 SGDLS, CDR2 YYNGEE. V gave up 4 bases and J gave up 5 bases, with 7 bases separating them. The CDR3 runs to 12 residues. CDR3 protein: CASSTLHNEQFF. The CDR3 DNA follows: TGTGCCAGCAGCACCCTACACAATGAGCAGTTCTTC.

This clone showed up just a few times. The chain joins TRBV2 to TRBJ2-7; 9 nucleotides match TRBD2. Unmatched junction bases numbered 7, after V lost 7 bases and J lost 3 bases. CDR1 is SNHLY, CDR2 FYNNEI, per germline. The length of the CDR3 is 14 residues. The CDR3 DNA sequence: TGTGCCAGCAAGGCCGGGACTAGCAACTACGAGCAGTACTTC. This gives the protein CASKAGTSNYEQYF.

The V gene is TRBV6-2 or TRBV6-3, the J gene TRBJ2-7, with D tentatively TRBD1 (6 bases). V gave up 5 bases and J gave up 3 bases, with 11 bases separating them. The CDR3 has 13 residues. In germline, CDR1 is MNHEY, CDR2 SVGEGT. The CDR3 loop is CASSPGASYEQYF. The CDR3 coding sequence is TGTGCCAGCAGTCCAGGGGCCAGCTACGAGCAGTACTTC.

J is TRBJ1-6 and V is TRBV5-4; 7 bases are shared with TRBD1. The germline gives CDR1 SGHNT, CDR2 YYREEE (reference sequence). The CDR3 totals 16 residues. V dropped 0 bases and J dropped 10; count of bases not matched to a gene: 10. The CDR3 DNA reads TGTGCCAGCAGCTTGGCTGGGTCACAGGGGAGGTCACCCCTCCACTTT. Protein: CASSLAGSQGRSPLHF.

This clone was detected only once. The chain employs TRBV6-5 and TRBJ1-3, with unresolved D. V lost 10 bases and J 0 bases, leaving 10 bases between the germline ends. CDR1 is MNHEY and CDR2 is SVGAGI in the germline V gene. The CDR3 has 13 amino acids. CDR3 protein: CATPEISGNTIYF. In DNA, the CDR3 is TGTGCCACTCCGGAGATCTCTGGAAACACCATATATTTT.

V is TRBV28 and J is TRBJ2-7; 10 nucleotides agree with TRBD2. CDR3 length: 14 amino acids. V shed 8 bases and J 0 bases; nucleotides not matched to a gene: 4. Germline V gives CDR1 MDHEN, CDR2 SYDVKM. The CDR3 region has the DNA TGTGCCAGCGGGGGGACTAGCGTCTCCTACGAGCAGTACTTC. This translates into CASGGTSVSYEQYF. The complete variable domain, with remaining parts taken from reference TRBV28 and TRBJ2-7, reads DVKVTQSSRYLVKRTGEKVFLECVQDMDHENMFWYRQDPGLGLRLIYFSYDVKMKEKGDIPEGYSVSREKKERFSLILESASTNQTSMYLCASGGTSVSYEQYFGPGTRLTVT.

V usage is TRBV10-3 and J usage is TRBJ2-3; 8 bases line up with TRBD1. Per germline, CDR1 ENHRY and CDR2 SYGVKD. Trimming removed 9 bases from V and 4 bases from J; junction bases left unmatched: 6. The CDR3 is 13 amino acids. CDR3 DNA sequence: TGTGCCATTCGCCCGGACAGGGCAGATACGCAGTATTTT. This sequence encodes CAIRPDRADTQYF.

CDR3 protein: CASRPSGEHEQYF. The CDR3 DNA follows: TGTGCCAGCAGACCTAGCGGGGAACACGAGCAGTACTTC. The V gene is TRBV6-2 or TRBV6-3, the J gene TRBJ2-7; 9 nucleotides align to TRBD2. The CDR3 runs to 13 residues. Germline assignment: CDR1 MNHEY and CDR2 SVGEGT. The junction had 5 bases not matched to a gene; V was cut back by 6 bases and J by 5 bases.

This clone was counted a few times. V gene TRBV28 combines with J gene TRBJ2-3; TRBD2 aligns across 11 bases. Unmatched junction bases numbered 3, after V lost 7 bases and J lost 6 bases. This CDR3 region has 13 residues. Per the germline V gene, CDR1 is MDHEN and CDR2 is SYDVKM. The CDR3 loop is CASIAGGLDTQYF. The CDR3 DNA reads TGTGCCAGCATAGCGGGAGGGCTGGATACGCAGTATTTT.

The chain has TRBV19 and TRBJ1-2; 8 bases are a match to TRBD1. The CDR3 totals 15 residues. Trimming took 6 bases from V and 6 from J; bases not matched to a gene: 12. CDR1 LNHDA and CDR2 SQIVND come from the germline V gene (reference sequence). The CDR3 here is CASRDRGQGADGYTF. The CDR3 DNA follows: TGTGCCAGTAGGGACCGGGGGCAGGGGGCCGATGGCTACACCTTC.

In this sample, this clone is medium-sized (0.01 to 0.1%). The V call is TRBV21-1, the J call TRBJ2-1; the D call of TRBD2 is as the table states it, not checked on the DNA. TRBV21-1 corresponds to a pseudogene. The CDR3 is 18 amino acids. The CDR3 region has the DNA TGTGCCAGCAGCCCCCGGACTAGCGGGAGAGGGGGAAACAATGAGCAGTTCTTC. It encodes CASSPRTSGRGGNNEQFF.

The chain has TRBV27 and TRBJ2-2; tentatively, D is TRBD2 (7 bases). Trimming stripped 3 bases from V and 6 bases from J, with 14 bases between. The CDR3 loop spans 15 amino acids. Germline values: CDR1 MNHEY, CDR2 SMNVEV (reference sequence). Written as DNA, the CDR3 is TGTGCCAGCAGTTTCAAGGGGGGGGCCCCCGGGGAGCTGTTTTTT. It specifies CASSFKGGAPGELFF.

The J gene is TRBJ2-2, the V gene TRBV6-5; 7 positions match TRBD2. The CDR3 runs to 14 residues. CDR1 and CDR2 (germline): MNHEY, SVGAGI. The CDR3 sequence: CATKLEGGAGELFF. The CDR3, as DNA: TGTGCAACCAAACTCGAGGGAGGGGCCGGGGAGCTGTTTTTT.

This chain uses TRBV4-3 with TRBJ2-1; D ambiguous. Germline CDR1 is LGHNA and CDR2 is YSLEER. This CDR3 region has 16 residues. Trimming left V 0 bases short and J 3 bases short, with 12 bases between. CDR3 loop: CASSQDTQVGYNEQFF. The CDR3 DNA follows: TGCGCCAGCAGCCAAGATACGCAGGTGGGCTACAATGAGCAGTTCTTC.

The rearrangement uses TRBV11-2 and TRBJ1-6; D is perhaps TRBD1 (5 bases). The V gene's germline CDR1 is SGHAT and CDR2 FQNNGV. The CDR3 contains 15 residues. The germline V and J ends were trimmed by 3 bases and 5 bases, with 11 bases remaining between them. CDR3 sequence: CASSLRQTDNSPLHF. In DNA form, the CDR3 reads TGTGCCAGCAGCTTGCGACAGACCGATAATTCACCCCTCCACTTT.

The J gene is TRBJ1-1, the V gene TRBV5-1; the match to TRBD1 covers 7 bases. The V segment lost 2 bases and the J segment 7 bases; nucleotides outside the gene matches: 8. This CDR3 is built from 14 residues. CDR1 is SGHRS and CDR2 is YFSETQ in the germline V gene. The CDR3 sequence: CASSLWQGDDEAFF. The DNA of the CDR3 is TGCGCCAGCAGCTTATGGCAGGGGGATGATGAAGCTTTCTTT.

This chain joins TRBV11-2 and TRBJ2-7; unclear D gene. CDR3 length: 12 amino acids. CDR1 SGHAT and CDR2 FQNNGV come from the germline V gene. With 5 bases removed from V and 6 bases from J, the gap between germline ends came to 11 bases. This chain's CDR3 is CASSPQVGEQYF. In DNA, the CDR3 is TGTGCCAGCAGCCCGCAGGTAGGCGAGCAGTACTTC.

V gene TRBV12-3 or TRBV12-4 combines with J gene TRBJ1-1, with D possibly TRBD1 on 6 matching bases. The V end lost 7 bases, the J end lost 6 bases, and 15 bases lay between the germline ends. The CDR3 is 13 residues long. In nucleotides, the CDR3 is TGTGCCAGCACCCTTGGGGGGGGCGCTGAAGCTTTCTTT. It codes for CASTLGGGAEAFF.

V gene TRBV18 combines with J gene TRBJ2-7; 9 bases agree with TRBD1. CDR1 is KGHSH, CDR2 LQKENI, per germline. This CDR3 has 15 residues. The trim removed 4 bases at V and 2 bases at J, leaving 6 bases unmatched. CDR3 sequence reads: CASSRTGQGTYEQYF. CDR3 nucleotide sequence: TGTGCCAGCTCACGCACCGGACAGGGGACCTACGAGCAGTACTTC.

The rearrangement joins TRBV11-3 to TRBJ2-1, with D perhaps matching TRBD2 (6 bases). In germline, CDR1 is SGHNT, CDR2 YENEEA. This CDR3 spans 12 amino acids. Between the trimmed V and J ends, which lost 4 bases and 8 bases, there was a span of 9 bases. The CDR3 nucleotides read TGTGCCAGCAGCTCATGGGAGGATGAGCAGTTCTTC. Its protein product is CASSSWEDEQFF.

The chain has TRBV10-2 and TRBJ1-3; possibly TRBD1 for D (5 bases). This CDR3 has 15 residues. In germline, CDR1 is WSHSY, CDR2 SAAADI. Trimming shortened V by 0 bases and J by 3 bases, and 9 bases separated the two germline ends. The CDR3 bases are TGCGCCAGCAGTGAGTCGGGGGGGAGTGGAAACACCATATATTTT. Translation: CASSESGGSGNTIYF.

The V and J genes are TRBV29-1 and TRBJ1-1, with 7 bases identical to TRBD1. The CDR3 runs 14 residues. Trimming took 7 bases from V and 0 from J; bases not matched to a gene: 8. The germline gives CDR1 SQVTM, CDR2 ANQGSEA. The CDR3 region has the DNA TGCAGCGCCGGGGGGGGACAGCTGAACACTGAAGCTTTCTTT. As protein: CSAGGGQLNTEAFF.

This chain's CDR3 is CASSINHQWDSEAFF. DNA of the CDR3: TGTGCCAGCAGCATAAACCACCAATGGGACAGTGAAGCTTTCTTT. This rearrangement joins TRBV6-5 to TRBJ1-1; 7 bases line up with TRBD1. From germline, CDR1 is MNHEY and CDR2 SVGAGI. The V segment lost 6 bases and the J segment 7 bases; nucleotides outside the gene matches: 14. The CDR3 sequence is 15 residues long.

This clone occurred a few times. The chain couples TRBV9 to TRBJ2-7, with a weak D call TRBD2 (7 bases). The V end lost 3 bases, the J end lost 5 bases, and 18 bases lay between the germline ends. Germline CDR1 and CDR2: SGDLS and YYNGEE. The CDR3 contains 15 residues. As DNA, the CDR3 is TGTGCCAGCAGCGCCGAGAGGGCGGGGGACAACGAGCAGTACTTC. It yields the protein CASSAERAGDNEQYF.

This chain uses TRBV28 with TRBJ2-5; D possibly corresponds to TRBD2 (7 bases). The germline V and J ends were trimmed by 7 bases and 5 bases, with 17 bases remaining between them. The CDR3 consists of 14 residues. The germline V gene has CDR1 MDHEN and CDR2 SYDVKM. The CDR3 DNA reads TGTGCCAGCACTCGAGGGGGAGGGGTTGAGACCCAGTACTTC. It codes for CASTRGGGVETQYF.

The table lists this clone with a few counts. This chain joins TRBV12-5 and TRBJ2-3, with D perhaps matching TRBD2 (7 bases). CDR3 length: 15 residues. The germline gives CDR1 LGHNT, CDR2 FRNRAP. V lost 2 bases, J lost 6 bases, and 15 bases lay in between. The CDR3 region has the DNA TGTGCTAGTGGTTTGATCCAGGGGAGGGAGGATACGCAGTATTTT. Translation: CASGLIQGREDTQYF. The full variable domain, in which reference TRBV12-5 and TRBJ2-3 provide the parts outside the CDR3, is DARVTQTPRHKVTEMGQEVTMRCQPILGHNTVFWYRQTMMQGLELLAYFRNRAPLDDSGMPKDRFSAEMPDATLATLKIQPSEPRDSAVYFCASGLIQGREDTQYFGPGTRLTVL.